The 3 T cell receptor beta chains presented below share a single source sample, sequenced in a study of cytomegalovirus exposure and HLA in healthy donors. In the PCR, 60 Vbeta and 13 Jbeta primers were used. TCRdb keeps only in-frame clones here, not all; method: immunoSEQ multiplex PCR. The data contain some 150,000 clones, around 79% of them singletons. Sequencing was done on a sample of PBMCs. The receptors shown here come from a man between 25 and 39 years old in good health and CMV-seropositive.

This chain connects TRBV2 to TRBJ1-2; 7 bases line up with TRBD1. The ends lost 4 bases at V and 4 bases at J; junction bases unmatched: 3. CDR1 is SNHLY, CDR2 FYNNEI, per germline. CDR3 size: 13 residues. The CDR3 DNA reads TGTGCCAGCAGTGGACAGGGCCCCTATGGCTACACCTTC. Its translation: CASSGQGPYGYTF.

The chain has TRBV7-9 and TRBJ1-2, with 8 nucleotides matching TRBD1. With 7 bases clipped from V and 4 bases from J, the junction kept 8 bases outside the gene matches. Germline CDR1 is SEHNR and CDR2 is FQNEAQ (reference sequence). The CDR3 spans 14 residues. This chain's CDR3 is CASILSGQVYGYTF. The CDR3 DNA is TGTGCCAGCATCCTATCGGGACAGGTCTATGGCTACACCTTC.

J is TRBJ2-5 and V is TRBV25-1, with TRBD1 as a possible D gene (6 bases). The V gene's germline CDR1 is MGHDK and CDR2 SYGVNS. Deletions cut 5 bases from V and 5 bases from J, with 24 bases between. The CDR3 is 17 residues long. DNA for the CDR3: TGTGCCAGCAGTTCCCGGAGACGACAGGACCGGCGGGAGACCCAGTACTTC. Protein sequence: CASSSRRRQDRRETQYF. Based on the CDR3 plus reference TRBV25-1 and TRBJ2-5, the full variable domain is EADIYQTPRYLVIGTGKKITLECSQTMGHDKMYWYQQDPGMELHLIHYSYGVNSTEKGDLSSESTVSRIRTEHFPLTLESARPSHTSQYLCASSSRRRQDRRETQYFGPGTRLLVL.